What follows describes a single T cell receptor beta chain. Original methodology: Counts of nucleated cells, estimated from reference gene primer amplification, were obtained. The protocol was immunoSEQ multiplex PCR, while the TCRdb copy is restricted to in-frame clones and leaves out a portion. The DNA was the basis for D and trimming; V, J and clone size are from that table. The sample yields some 120,000 clones, approximately 82% seen once. The data were taken from a study of blood T cell repertoires in COVID-19. Study details: COVID-19 samples from acute and convalescent phases originated in the United States, Italy and Spain. Nucleic acid was either cDNA or gDNA, and it came from T cells, B-cell-depleted T cells, or PBMCs.

There are 15 residues in the CDR3. V gave up 1 base and J gave up 1 base, with 9 bases separating them. Per germline, CDR1 SNHLY and CDR2 FYNNEI. The sample comprised peripheral blood. The receptor was derived from a man between 65 and 79 years old with active or convalescent COVID-19. The rearrangement uses TRBV2 and TRBJ2-3; D gene uncertain. CDR3 region: CASSEDVTGTDTQYF. In DNA form, the CDR3 reads TGTGCCAGCAGTGAAGATGTGACTGGCACAGATACGCAGTATTTT.